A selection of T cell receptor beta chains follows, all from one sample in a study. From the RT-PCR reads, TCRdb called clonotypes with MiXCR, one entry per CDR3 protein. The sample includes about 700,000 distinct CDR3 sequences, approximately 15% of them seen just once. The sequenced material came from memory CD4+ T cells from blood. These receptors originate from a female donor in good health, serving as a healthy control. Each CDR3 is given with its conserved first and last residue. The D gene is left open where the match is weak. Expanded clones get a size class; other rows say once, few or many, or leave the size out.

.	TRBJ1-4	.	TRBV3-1	TGTGCCAGCAGCCAAGTTGTAGGGGGTAATGAAAAACTGTTTTTT	CASSQVVGGNEKLFF
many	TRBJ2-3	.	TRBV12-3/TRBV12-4	TGTGCCAGCAGCTTAGTAAGGGATACGCAGTATTTT	CASSLVRDTQYF
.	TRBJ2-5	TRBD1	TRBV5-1	TGCGCCAGCAGCTTCCAAGGACAGGAGCAAGAGACCCAGTACTTC	CASSFQGQEQETQYF
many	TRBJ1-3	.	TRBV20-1	TGCAGTGCTAGATGGACCTCTGGAAACACCATATATTTT	CSARWTSGNTIYF
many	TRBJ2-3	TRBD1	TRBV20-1	TGCAGTGCTAGCAGGGGGCAACTATCAGATACGCAGTATTTT	CSASRGQLSDTQYF
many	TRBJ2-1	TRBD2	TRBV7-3	TGTGCCAGCAGCCGCGGGAGCAGCTCCTACAATGAGCAGTTCTTC	CASSRGSSSYNEQFF
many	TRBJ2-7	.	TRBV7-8	TGTGCCAGCAGTTTCAGGGGATCGTCCTACGAGCAGTACTTC	CASSFRGSSYEQYF
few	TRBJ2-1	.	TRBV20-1	TGCAGTGCTAGGGAGTATAGAAATGAGCAGTTCTTC	CSAREYRNEQFF
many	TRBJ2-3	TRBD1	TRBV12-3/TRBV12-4	TGTGCCAGCAGCCCAGCCAGACAGGGGCAGTATTTT	CASSPARQGQYF
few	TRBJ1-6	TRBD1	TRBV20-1	TGCACCCCCCGTGGCCAGGGGGCGCTTAATTCACCCCTCCACTTT	CTPRGQGALNSPLHF
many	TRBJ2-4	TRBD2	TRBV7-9	TGTGCCAGCAGCTTAGCAGCAGCGGGAATTCAGTACTTC	CASSLAAAGIQYF
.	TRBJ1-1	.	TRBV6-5	TGTGCCAGCAGTTACTCGTGGAGGAACACTGAAGCTTTCTTT	CASSYSWRNTEAFF
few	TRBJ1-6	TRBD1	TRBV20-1	TGCAGTGCTAGAACCACAGGGGGACCCGATTCACCCCTCCACTTT	CSARTTGGPDSPLHF
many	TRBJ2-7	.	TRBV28	TGTGCCAGCGTTGACGCACAGAGGGACGAGCAGTACTTC	CASVDAQRDEQYF
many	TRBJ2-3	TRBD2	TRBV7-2	TGTGCCAGCAGCTTAGGAGGCGGGGGGTCGACACGCACAGATACGCAGTATTTT	CASSLGGGGSTRTDTQYF
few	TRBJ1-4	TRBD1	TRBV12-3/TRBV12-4	TGTGCCAGCAGCTTAGACAGGGGCGGCGGCGAAAAACTGTTTTTT	CASSLDRGGGEKLFF
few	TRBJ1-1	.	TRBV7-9	TGTGCCAGCAGCCCAAAGGGGGGCTTTAACACTGAAGCTTTCTTT	CASSPKGGFNTEAFF
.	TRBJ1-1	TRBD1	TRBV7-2	TGTGCCAGCGGGACAGCTCGAAACACTGAAGCTTTCTTT	CASGTARNTEAFF
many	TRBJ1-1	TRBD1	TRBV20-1	TGCAGTGCTAGCCCGTTCGTTGGACAGGGGACTGAAGCTTTCTTT	CSASPFVGQGTEAFF
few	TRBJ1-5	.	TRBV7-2	TGTGCCAGCAGCTTAGTAACGGCTGACAATCAGCCCCAGCATTTT	CASSLVTADNQPQHF
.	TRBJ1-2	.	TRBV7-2	TGTGCCAGCAGCCTGAGGGGGACGTATGGCTACACCTTC	CASSLRGTYGYTF
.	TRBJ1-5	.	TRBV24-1	TGTGCCACCAGTCCCGCAGGGAATAGCAATCAGCCCCAGCATTTT	CATSPAGNSNQPQHF
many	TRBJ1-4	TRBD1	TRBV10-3	TGTGCCATCAGTGACCCAGACAGGGGGCATGAAAAACTGTTTTTT	CAISDPDRGHEKLFF
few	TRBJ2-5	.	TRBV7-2	TGTGCCAGCAGCTTAGCGGGGGAGTTAGGAGAGACCCAGTACTTC	CASSLAGELGETQYF
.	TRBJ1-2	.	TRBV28	TGTGCCAGCAGCACGTCGGGGGTAGTGGGCTACACCTTC	CASSTSGVVGYTF
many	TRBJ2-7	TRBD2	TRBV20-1	TGCAGTGCTAGGGAAACGATAGCGGGAAACGAGCAGTACTTC	CSARETIAGNEQYF
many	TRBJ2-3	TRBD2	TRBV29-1	TGCAGCGTTGGGCTAGCGGGCACAGATACGCAGTATTTT	CSVGLAGTDTQYF
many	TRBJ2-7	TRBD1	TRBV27	TGTGCCAGCAGTTTACTTACCGGGACAGGGTCGGAGCAGTACTTC	CASSLLTGTGSEQYF
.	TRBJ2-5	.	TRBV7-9	TGTGCCAGCAGCTTAGAGGGGGGGGCTAATCACTGGGAGACCCAGTACTTC	CASSLEGGANHWETQYF